The subject of this entry is one TCR beta chain. This sample is part of a study of blood T cell repertoires in COVID-19. The CDR3 length is 13 residues. CDR1 and CDR2 from the germline V gene are SNHLY and FYNNEI. V shed 10 bases, J shed 1 base, and the junction held 7 bases outside the gene matches. Sequenced by immunoSEQ multiplex PCR; TCRdb stores in-frame clones only, minus some. The table lists roughly 160,000 clones, about 85% of them singletons. The receptor's source is a woman aged 45-65 years with COVID-19, enrolled during active disease. This sequence joins TRBV2 and TRBJ2-7, with 7 bases identical to TRBD2. The sequenced sample was peripheral blood. CDR3 DNA: TGTGCCACCCATGACGGGGGGTCCTACGAGCAGTACTTC. It codes for CATHDGGSYEQYF.